This T cell receptor (beta chain) was observed in a study of identical twins (dated by TCRdb to about 2016). Some background on the complete study: To test whether fetal clonotypes persist, this study deep-sequenced TCR alpha and beta repertoires from monozygotic twins, from unrelated adults of various ages, and from cord blood. Replicate twin experiments were performed at different times using different library preparation protocols to rule out contamination. Results and caveats for the whole study, not just this receptor: In monozygotic twins, out-of-frame TCR alpha sharing was systematically underestimated by recombination models, although the models agreed with sharing between unrelated individuals. The excess sharing between twins in beta out-of-frame sequences was weaker because fewer shared sequences reduced the signal-to-noise ratio. Because the same donors could not be followed over many years, the conclusions depended on cross-sectional statistical analysis. Compared with coincidental sharing between unrelated individuals, out-of-frame TCR alpha sequences shared between twins showed an excess of sequences with low generation probability. Fewer insertions were carried by abundant cord blood beta clonotypes, a similar but weaker trend appeared in young adult naive repertoires, and no such trend appeared in memory repertoires. Zero-insertion analyses could be partly confounded by invariant T cells such as MAIT and iNKT, although diverse VJ usage argued against such confounding for most clonotypes.

The library came from 5' RACE. Sequencing was performed on an Illumina HiSeq 2000. Template switching introduced a universal primer binding site; the final cDNA contained a unique molecular identifier, enabling accurate counting of TCR cDNA molecules. Specific primers in the conserved constant-segment region were used to synthesize first-strand cDNA for TCR alpha and beta chains. Each cDNA library was double barcoded, with a SMART-Mk sample barcode plus Illumina barcodes, to control for contamination. TruSeq adapter sequences, together with Illumina sample barcodes, were added in two successive PCR steps. TCR alpha and beta cDNA libraries were sequenced on the Illumina HiSeq platform with custom primers. Processing in the source paper ran as follows. MiGEC processed the raw reads to extract unique molecular identifiers, while MiXCR was used to determine the CDR3 positions. Recombination models were inferred per individual with the repgenHMM and IGoR tools using an EM algorithm. Shared clonotypes were analyzed with the tcR package in R, and sharing was normalized by the product of cloneset sizes. To study raw recombination free of thymic and clonal selection effects, out-of-frame nonproductive sequences were analyzed. TCRdb cleaned the public reads at Q25 with fastp, built clones with MiXCR and kept in-frame beta chains. Entries are consolidated by CDR3 protein sequence, retaining the most common genes and DNA. What appears here as the V and J calls and clone size reflects TCRdb's work, not the paper's. A total of hundreds of thousands of distinct CDR3 sequences appear in this sample, approximately 6.1% of them only once. The ten largest clones capture 1.5% to 2% of the sample.

Every donor in the study was a healthy Caucasian. The study also sequenced three unrelated non-twin adults: a male aged 18 to 30, a male aged 50 to 60 and a female aged 50 to 60. Miltenyi CD45RO+ enrichment and human naive T-cell isolation kits were used to isolate memory (CD45RO+) and naive T cells from PBMC. The CDR3, cysteine through phenylalanine, is 13 amino acids long. This entry keeps only the CDR3 DNA: 39 bases, framed from base 1. The junction shows trimming of 6 bases on V and 5 bases on J, plus 13 bases between the germline ends. This clonotype was seen a handful of times. It has no known antigen specificity. Per-nucleotide qualities are absent, and no much larger clonotype sits a single base away.

The sample comprised naive T cells sorted from blood. The sample's cell subset or site label, in plain terms: cells isolated with a human naive T-cell isolation kit. The receptor comes from a man between 18 and 29 years old in good health. The rearranged chain carries TRBV12-3 or TRBV12-4 and TRBJ2-5; no confident D gene assignment can be made. The nucleotide sequence is given as TGTGCCAGCAGGGGGTTTGGACGGGAGACCCAGTACTTC. Protein translation: CASRGFGRETQYF.